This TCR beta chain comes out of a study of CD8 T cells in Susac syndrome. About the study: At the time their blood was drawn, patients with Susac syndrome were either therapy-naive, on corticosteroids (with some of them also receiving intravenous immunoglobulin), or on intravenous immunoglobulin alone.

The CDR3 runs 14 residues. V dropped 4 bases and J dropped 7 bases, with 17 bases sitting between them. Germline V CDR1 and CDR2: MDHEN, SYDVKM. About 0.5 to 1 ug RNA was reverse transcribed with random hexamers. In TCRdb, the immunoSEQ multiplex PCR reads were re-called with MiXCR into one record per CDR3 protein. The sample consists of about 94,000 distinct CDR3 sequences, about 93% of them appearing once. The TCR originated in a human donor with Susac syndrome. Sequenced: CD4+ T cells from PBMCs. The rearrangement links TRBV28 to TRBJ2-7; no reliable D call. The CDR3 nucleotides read TGTGCCAGCAGTTCCTCCGACGGCCTCGGGGAGCAGTACTTC. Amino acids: CASSSSDGLGEQYF. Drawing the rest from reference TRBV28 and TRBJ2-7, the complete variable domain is DVKVTQSSRYLVKRTGEKVFLECVQDMDHENMFWYRQDPGLGLRLIYFSYDVKMKEKGDIPEGYSVSREKKERFSLILESASTNQTSMYLCASSSSDGLGEQYFGPGTRLTVT.